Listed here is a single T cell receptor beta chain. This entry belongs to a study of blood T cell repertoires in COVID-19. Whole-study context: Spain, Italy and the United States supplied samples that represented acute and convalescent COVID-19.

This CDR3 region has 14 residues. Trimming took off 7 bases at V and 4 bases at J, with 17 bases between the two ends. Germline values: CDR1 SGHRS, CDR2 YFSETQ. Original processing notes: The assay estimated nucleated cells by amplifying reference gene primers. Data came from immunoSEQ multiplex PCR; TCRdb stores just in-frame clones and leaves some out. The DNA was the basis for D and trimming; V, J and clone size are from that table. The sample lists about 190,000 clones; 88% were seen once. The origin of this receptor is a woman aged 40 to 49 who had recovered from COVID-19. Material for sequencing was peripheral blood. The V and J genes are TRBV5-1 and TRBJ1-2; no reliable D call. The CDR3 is CASRPREGGYGYTF. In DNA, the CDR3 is TGCGCCAGCCGTCCCCGGGAGGGAGGCTATGGCTACACCTTC.